The 3 T cell receptor beta chains given below trace back to one sample, sequenced in a study of cytomegalovirus exposure and HLA in healthy donors. The PCR used 60 Vbeta and 13 Jbeta primers. Libraries were prepared by immunoSEQ multiplex PCR; TCRdb keeps only in-frame clonotypes and omits some of them. The table shows 200,000 to 250,000 clones, with approximately 81% occurring only once. Input material: PBMCs. The receptors stem from a woman aged 60-75 years in good health and CMV-seropositive.

The rearrangement uses TRBV25-1 and TRBJ1-1; no definite D call. The germline gives CDR1 MGHDK, CDR2 SYGVNS. The V gene lost 6 bases and the J gene lost 0 bases, with 14 bases spanning the gap. CDR3 length: 15 amino acids. CDR3 region: CASRDAGLLNTEAFF. The CDR3 nucleotides are TGTGCCAGCAGAGACGCTGGACTGTTGAACACTGAAGCTTTCTTT.

The CDR3 DNA reads TGTGCCAGCAGTTTATGGGCAGGCGAGCAGTACTTC. It is translated as CASSLWAGEQYF. The V gene is TRBV28, the J gene TRBJ2-7; D call uncertain. CDR3 length equals 12 residues. Germline-derived CDR1 and CDR2 are MDHEN and SYDVKM. Trimming left V 0 bases short and J 6 bases short, with 6 bases between.

The chain is built from TRBV6-5 and TRBJ2-7; 8 bases match TRBD1. The CDR3 spans 12 residues. Germline-derived CDR1 and CDR2 are MNHEY and SVGAGI. Trimming cost V 5 bases and J 6 bases; bases outside gene matches: 3. The CDR3 coding sequence is TGTGCCAGCAGTCGGACAGGGTCCGAGCAGTACTTC. Protein product: CASSRTGSEQYF.